The 13 T cell receptor beta chains below were found in one sample sequenced in a study of blood T cell repertoires in COVID-19. Sequencing was performed with immunoSEQ multiplex PCR; in TCRdb, only in-frame clones are kept and a portion is missing. The repertoire holds 95,000 to 110,000 clones, with under 90% as singletons. The sample taken for sequencing was peripheral blood. These receptors all come from a human donor in a cohort sampled during active or convalescent COVID-19.

The J gene is TRBJ2-1, the V gene TRBV4-1; a weak D match, TRBD1 (5 bases). Trimming stripped 3 bases from V and 5 bases from J, with 17 bases between. CDR1 is MGHRA and CDR2 is YSYEKL in the germline V gene. The CDR3 sequence is 16 residues long. For the CDR3, the DNA is TGCGCCAGCAGCCATTCGAGACAAGGGGCGGACAATGAGCAGTTCTTC. The encoded protein is CASSHSRQGADNEQFF.

As DNA, the CDR3 is TGTGCCACCCGCCCGGGACAGGGTCACACCGGGGAGCTGTTTTTT. Protein sequence: CATRPGQGHTGELFF. The genes are TRBV27 and TRBJ2-2; 9 bases fit TRBD1. Per germline, CDR1 MNHEY and CDR2 SMNVEV (reference sequence). Trimming at V came to 10 bases and at J to 3 bases, leaving 9 bases not matched to a gene. The CDR3 consists of 15 residues.

V gene TRBV5-1 combines with J gene TRBJ1-6; D perhaps matches TRBD1 (6 bases). The CDR3 runs 14 residues. V was shortened by 3 bases and J by 8 bases, with 12 bases between the two germline ends. The V gene's germline CDR1 is SGHRS and CDR2 YFSETQ. Written as DNA, the CDR3 is TGCGCCAGCAGCTCGCAGGGGTGGGATTCACCCCTCCACTTT. Amino acid sequence: CASSSQGWDSPLHF.

The chain joins TRBV11-3 to TRBJ2-1; tentative D call: TRBD1 (5 bases). Germline V gene sequence: CDR1 SGHNT, CDR2 YENEEA. V shed 0 bases and J shed 8 bases, with 5 bases lying between them. The CDR3 contains 12 residues. CDR3 sequence reads: CASSLDRDEQFF. The CDR3 DNA reads as TGTGCCAGCAGCTTAGACAGGGATGAGCAGTTCTTC.

The chain is built from TRBV19 and TRBJ2-1, with 14 bases lining up with TRBD2. Trimming took 5 bases from V and 1 from J; bases not matched to a gene: 7. The CDR3 runs 18 residues. Per germline, CDR1 LNHDA and CDR2 SQIVND (reference sequence). The CDR3 spells CASSGRGLAGASYNEQFF. The CDR3, as DNA: TGTGCCAGTAGTGGGAGGGGACTAGCGGGGGCTTCCTACAATGAGCAGTTCTTC.

The V call is TRBV27, the J call TRBJ2-3, with 7 nucleotides matching TRBD1. V gave up 5 bases and J gave up 1 base; unmatched junction bases: 0. Germline values: CDR1 MNHEY, CDR2 SMNVEV (reference sequence). This CDR3 region has 13 residues. The chain's CDR3 is CASSTGGTDTQYF. The CDR3 DNA follows: TGTGCCAGCAGTACAGGGGGCACAGATACGCAGTATTTT.

The rearrangement joins TRBV4-1 to TRBJ1-5, with TRBD1 matching 7 bases. Germline values: CDR1 MGHRA, CDR2 YSYEKL. V lost 1 base to trimming and J lost 7 bases; unmatched junction nucleotides: 19. The CDR3 covers 19 residues. The CDR3 coding sequence is TGCGCCAGCAGCCAAGGGCCGACAGGGTTCGGTAGGGTGAACCAGCCCCAGCATTTT. Translation gives CASSQGPTGFGRVNQPQHF.

The V call is TRBV30, the J call TRBJ2-7; D is undetermined. The V end lost 0 bases, the J end lost 2 bases, and 5 bases lay between the germline ends. CDR1 and CDR2 (germline): GTSNPN, SVGIG (reference sequence). This CDR3 region has 12 residues. The CDR3 spells CAWSVQAYEQYF. The CDR3 DNA reads as TGTGCCTGGAGTGTACAAGCCTACGAGCAGTACTTC.

By proportion, this clone is medium-sized. The V call is TRBV7-8, the J call TRBJ1-4, with 7 nucleotides matching TRBD1. Unmatched junction bases numbered 12, after V lost 4 bases and J lost 4 bases. Germline assignment: CDR1 SGHVS and CDR2 FQNEAQ. The CDR3 runs to 17 residues. This CDR3 reads CASSYRDSGEINEKLFF. The CDR3 region has the DNA TGTGCCAGCAGCTACCGGGACAGCGGAGAAATTAATGAAAAACTGTTTTTT.

This clone came up a few times. The J gene is TRBJ1-3, the V gene TRBV30, with 9 bases fitting TRBD1. This CDR3 has 13 residues. V gave up 2 bases and J gave up 8 bases; unmatched junction bases: 4. Germline V gives CDR1 GTSNPN, CDR2 SVGIG (reference sequence). CDR3 coding DNA: TGTGCCTGGAGTTTACAGGGGGCGGACACCATATATTTT. Translation: CAWSLQGADTIYF.

The chain is built from TRBV6-6 and TRBJ1-5, with a weak D call TRBD1 (5 bases). This CDR3 comprises 14 residues. V was shortened by 0 bases and J by 7 bases, with 10 bases between the two germline ends. Germline values: CDR1 MNHNY, CDR2 SVGAGI (reference sequence). Here the CDR3 DNA reads TGTGCCAGCAGTTACTCGGGGGGGTTCCAGCCCCAGCATTTT. It codes for CASSYSGGFQPQHF.

The chain is built from TRBV19 and TRBJ1-5, with TRBD1 as a possible D gene (6 bases). The CDR3 spans 16 residues. Between the trimmed V and J ends, which lost 5 bases and 1 base, there was a span of 15 bases. The germline gives CDR1 LNHDA, CDR2 SQIVND (reference sequence). This CDR3 is CASSLQGPWSNQPQHF. The CDR3 DNA reads as TGTGCCAGTAGTCTACAGGGCCCGTGGAGCAATCAGCCCCAGCATTTT.

This chain uses TRBV4-2 with TRBJ2-5, with D perhaps TRBD1 (5 bases). Germline V lookup: CDR1 LGHNA, CDR2 YNFKEQ. The CDR3 is made up of 16 amino acids. The V gene lost 2 bases and the J gene lost 2 bases, with 15 bases spanning the gap. For the CDR3, the DNA is TGTGCCAGCAGCCAAAGCACCCGACAGCTTCAAGAGACCCAGTACTTC. It encodes CASSQSTRQLQETQYF.